This is a list of T cell receptor beta chains from one sample in a study of T-cell memory formation after mild COVID-19. A single record per CDR3 protein comes from TCRdb applying MiXCR to the 5' RACE reads. The data show 550,000 to 600,000 distinct CDR3 sequences, roughly 17% seen once. Material: PBMCs or a T cell subset sorted from them (not recorded which). All receptors derive from an adult woman who had mild COVID-19 (a few samples of this study predate the infection). Cell type and time point are not known. The CDR3 runs from the conserved cysteine through the conserved F or W. D genes are given only for firm matches. Clone size is shown for a subset of rows, as once, few, many or a class of expanded clone.

j_call v_call clone_size d_call cdr3_nt cdr3_aa
TRBJ2-1 TRBV15 few - TGTGCCACCAGCAGAGATTGGGGTGAGCAGTTCTTC CATSRDWGEQFF
TRBJ1-1 TRBV6-1 - - TGTGCCAGCGAACAGGCGGGGAACACTGAAGCTTTCTTT CASEQAGNTEAFF
TRBJ2-1 TRBV6-5 few TRBD2 TGTGCCATCCGAGAGAATAGCGGGTCCTACAATGAGCAGTTCTTC CAIRENSGSYNEQFF
TRBJ1-2 TRBV18 few - TGTGCCACCACCTCGGTGGGGAATGGGGATGGCTACACCTTC CATTSVGNGDGYTF
TRBJ1-2 TRBV29-1 few TRBD1 TGCAGCGTTGCCCGACAGGGGGGCGGCTACACCTTC CSVARQGGGYTF
TRBJ2-7 TRBV7-2 - TRBD2 TGTGCCAGCACATATGGGACTAGCGGCTACGAGCAGTACTTC CASTYGTSGYEQYF
TRBJ2-1 TRBV9 - TRBD2 TGTGCCAGCAGCTTAAGCGGGGGGGCCGCCCCGCTAAATGAGCAGTTCTTC CASSLSGGAAPLNEQFF
TRBJ1-1 TRBV20-1 few - TGCAGTGCTAGAGGTGCAGGCACTGAAGCTTTCTTT CSARGAGTEAFF
TRBJ2-7 TRBV7-9 many TRBD2 TGTGCCAGCACCCTCGGGGGGTTAAGCGAGCAGTACTTC CASTLGGLSEQYF
TRBJ2-4 TRBV3-1 few TRBD1 TGTGCCAGCAGCCAAGGGGACAGGACATACTTC CASSQGDRTYF
TRBJ2-7 TRBV6-2/TRBV6-3 few - TGTGCCAGCAGTTACGATGGGCCCTACGAGCAGTACTTC CASSYDGPYEQYF
TRBJ2-6 TRBV4-3 few - TGCGCCAGCAGCCCTAGACGCTGGATTTCTGGGGCCAACGTCCTGACTTTC CASSPRRWISGANVLTF
TRBJ2-4 TRBV14 - TRBD2 TGTGCCAGCAGCCAAGAAGTCTATAGGGAGGGGCTAGCCAAAAACATTCAGTACTTC CASSQEVYREGLAKNIQYF
TRBJ2-2 TRBV7-3 - - TGTGCCAGCAGCTCCTTTGCGGAAAACACCGGGGAGCTGTTTTTT CASSSFAENTGELFF
TRBJ2-6 TRBV5-6 - - TGTGCCAGCAGCGTAGTCCCAACGAGAGTCAACGTCCTGACTTTC CASSVVPTRVNVLTF
TRBJ1-4 TRBV24-1 - - TGTGCCACCAGTGATCAGGGCCCCGCCGCAAAACTGTTTTTT CATSDQGPAAKLFF
TRBJ1-2 TRBV25-1 few - TGTGCCAGCAGGCCGCCAGGGTTCTATGGCTACACCTTC CASRPPGFYGYTF
TRBJ2-7 TRBV7-9 few - TGTGCCAGCAGCTTGGCCGACGGCAGGGGACTGAACGAGCAGTACTTC CASSLADGRGLNEQYF
TRBJ1-3 TRBV5-1 - - TGCGCCAGCAGCCCCCAGGGCCCCCGGGCTGGAAACACCATATATTTT CASSPQGPRAGNTIYF
TRBJ2-1 TRBV7-8 - TRBD2 TGTGCCAGCAGACCCGGGACTAGCGGGCTGTACAATGAGCAGTTCTTC CASRPGTSGLYNEQFF
TRBJ2-7 TRBV2 - TRBD2 TGTGCCAGCAGTGAAAGTCTAGCGGAGCCCTACGAGCAGTACTTC CASSESLAEPYEQYF
TRBJ1-6 TRBV20-1 - TRBD1 TGCAGTGCTAGTAATACAGGGGGCGGAGGTTCACCCCTCCACTTT CSASNTGGGGSPLHF
TRBJ2-4 TRBV7-2 few - TGTGCCAGCAGCTCCGAAGGGACATATCCCGGCGTTCAGTACTTC CASSSEGTYPGVQYF
TRBJ1-1 TRBV6-2/TRBV6-3 - - TGTGCCAGCAGTTATCGACACACTGAAGCTTTCTTT CASSYRHTEAFF
TRBJ2-1 TRBV29-1 - - TGCAGCGGAGCCGGTTCGGGGGAGCAGTTCTTC CSGAGSGEQFF
TRBJ2-3 TRBV6-1 few TRBD1 TGTGCCAGCAGTGCACAGGGGCCAGATACGCAGTATTTT CASSAQGPDTQYF
TRBJ2-7 TRBV10-3 - - TGTGCCATCAGTTACAGGGCAGGCGAGCAGTACTTC CAISYRAGEQYF
TRBJ1-2 TRBV29-1 few - TGCAGCGTTGAGGAAGGTTCTGGCTACACCTTC CSVEEGSGYTF
TRBJ2-3 TRBV7-6 few - TGTGCCAGCAGCTTGCCAGAAATTACAGATACGCAGTATTTT CASSLPEITDTQYF
TRBJ2-7 TRBV12-3/TRBV12-4 few - TGTGCCAGCAGTCTTTCGACTGTAAACTACGAGCAGTACTTC CASSLSTVNYEQYF
TRBJ2-5 TRBV5-4 few TRBD1 TGTGCCAGCAGCTTGGGAGACAGGGGAAAGAGGGAGACCCAGTACTTC CASSLGDRGKRETQYF
TRBJ2-3 TRBV24-1 - TRBD2 TGTGCCACCAGTGATTCGGGGACTAGCGGGGAGGCAGATACGCAGTATTTT CATSDSGTSGEADTQYF
TRBJ2-2 TRBV12-3/TRBV12-4 - - TGTGCCAGCAGTTTCTCCGGGGTTAGGACCGGGGAGCTGTTTTTT CASSFSGVRTGELFF
TRBJ1-3 TRBV5-5 many TRBD1 TGTGCCAGCACAGGACCCGGGACAGCCAACACCATATATTTT CASTGPGTANTIYF
TRBJ2-5 TRBV24-1 few - TGTGCCACCAGTGATCCAGGGGAGGGAAAAGAGACCCAGTACTTC CATSDPGEGKETQYF
TRBJ2-1 TRBV20-1 - - TGCAGTGCTAGAGATTTCGCGGACCTATACAATGAGCAGTTCTTC CSARDFADLYNEQFF
TRBJ2-3 TRBV5-1 - TRBD2 TGCGCCAGCAGCTTTCGGTTTATCCAGCGGGGGCACCAAGATACGCAGTATTTT CASSFRFIQRGHQDTQYF
TRBJ2-1 TRBV30 few TRBD2 TGTGCCTGGAACCCCAAAAAGGGACTAGTCTACAATGAGCAGTTCTTC CAWNPKKGLVYNEQFF
TRBJ2-7 TRBV6-6 once - TGTGCCAGCGCATTTTCCTACAGGGGCGGGGACGAGCAGTACTTC CASAFSYRGGDEQYF
TRBJ2-6 TRBV4-2 few - TGTGCCAGCAGCCCCGCAGTGGCCAACGTCCTGACTTTC CASSPAVANVLTF
TRBJ2-7 TRBV28 - TRBD1 TGTGCCAGCAGCCAGGGACAGGGGATCCCCCACTTC CASSQGQGIPHF
TRBJ1-2 TRBV10-2 - - TGCGCCAGCAGTAGCTACAGGGACTATGGCTACACCTTC CASSSYRDYGYTF